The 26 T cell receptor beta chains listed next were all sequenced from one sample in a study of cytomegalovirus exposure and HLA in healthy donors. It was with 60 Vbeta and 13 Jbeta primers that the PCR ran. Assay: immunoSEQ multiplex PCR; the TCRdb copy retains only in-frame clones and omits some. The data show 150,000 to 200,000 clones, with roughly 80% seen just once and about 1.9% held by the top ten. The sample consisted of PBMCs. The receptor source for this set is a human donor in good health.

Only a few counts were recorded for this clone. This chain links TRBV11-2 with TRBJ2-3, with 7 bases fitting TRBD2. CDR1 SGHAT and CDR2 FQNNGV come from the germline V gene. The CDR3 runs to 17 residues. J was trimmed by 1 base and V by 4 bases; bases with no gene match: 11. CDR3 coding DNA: TGTGCCAGCAGCTCAGTTGGATTTACTAGCGGCACAGATACGCAGTATTTT. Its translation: CASSSVGFTSGTDTQYF. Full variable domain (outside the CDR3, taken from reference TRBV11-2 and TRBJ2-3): EAGVAQSPRYKIIEKRQSVAFWCNPISGHATLYWYQQILGQGPKLLIQFQNNGVVDDSQLPKDRFSAERLKGVDSTLKIQPAKLEDSAVYLCASSSVGFTSGTDTQYFGPGTRLTVL.

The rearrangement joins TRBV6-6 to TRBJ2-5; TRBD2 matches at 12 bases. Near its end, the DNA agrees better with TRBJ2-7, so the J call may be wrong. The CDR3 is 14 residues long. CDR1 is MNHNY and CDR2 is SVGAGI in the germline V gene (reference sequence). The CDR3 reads CASSRTSGTYEQYF. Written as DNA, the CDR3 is TGTGCCAGCAGTCGGACTAGCGGGACCTACGAGCAGTACTTC.

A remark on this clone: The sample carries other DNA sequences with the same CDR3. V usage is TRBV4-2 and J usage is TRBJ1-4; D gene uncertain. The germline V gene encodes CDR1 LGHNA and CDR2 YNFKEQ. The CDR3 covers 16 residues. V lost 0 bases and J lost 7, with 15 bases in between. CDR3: CASSQDITARGEKLFF. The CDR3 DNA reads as TGTGCCAGCAGCCAAGATATCACAGCCCGGGGTGAAAAACTGTTTTTT.

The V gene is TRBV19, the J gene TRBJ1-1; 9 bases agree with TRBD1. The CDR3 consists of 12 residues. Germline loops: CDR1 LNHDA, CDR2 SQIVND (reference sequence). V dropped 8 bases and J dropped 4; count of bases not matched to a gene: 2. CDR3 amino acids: CASGDRATEAFF. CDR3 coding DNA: TGTGCCAGTGGGGACAGGGCCACTGAAGCTTTCTTT.

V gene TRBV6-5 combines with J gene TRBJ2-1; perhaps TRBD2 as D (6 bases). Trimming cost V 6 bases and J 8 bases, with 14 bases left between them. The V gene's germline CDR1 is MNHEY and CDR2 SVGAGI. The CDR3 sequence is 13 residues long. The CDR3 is CASSHGTSDEQFF. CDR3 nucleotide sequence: TGTGCCAGCAGCCACGGGACTTCGGATGAGCAGTTCTTC.

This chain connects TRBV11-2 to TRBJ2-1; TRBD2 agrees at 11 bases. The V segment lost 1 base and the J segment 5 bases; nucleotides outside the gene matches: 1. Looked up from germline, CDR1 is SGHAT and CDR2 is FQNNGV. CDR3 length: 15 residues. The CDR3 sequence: CASSLVAGGHNEQFF. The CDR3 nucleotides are TGTGCCAGCAGCTTAGTAGCGGGGGGGCACAATGAGCAGTTCTTC.

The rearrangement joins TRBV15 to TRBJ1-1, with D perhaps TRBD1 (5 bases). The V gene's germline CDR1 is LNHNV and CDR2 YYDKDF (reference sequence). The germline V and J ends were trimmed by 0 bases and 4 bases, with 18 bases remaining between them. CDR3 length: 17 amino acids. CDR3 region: CATSRDRGRSTLTEAFF. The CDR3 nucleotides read TGTGCCACCAGCAGAGATCGGGGGAGGAGTACCCTCACTGAAGCTTTCTTT. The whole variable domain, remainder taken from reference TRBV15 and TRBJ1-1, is DAMVIQNPRYQVTQFGKPVTLSCSQTLNHNVMYWYQQKSSQAPKLLFHYYDKDFNNEADTPDNFQSRRPNTSFCFLDIRSPGLGDTAMYLCATSRDRGRSTLTEAFFGQGTRLTVV.

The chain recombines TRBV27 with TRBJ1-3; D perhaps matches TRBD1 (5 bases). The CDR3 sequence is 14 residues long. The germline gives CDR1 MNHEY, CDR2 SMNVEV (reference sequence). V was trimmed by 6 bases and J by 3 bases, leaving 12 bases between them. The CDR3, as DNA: TGTGCCAGCAGCCCATGGACACATGGAAACACCATATATTTT. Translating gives CASSPWTHGNTIYF.

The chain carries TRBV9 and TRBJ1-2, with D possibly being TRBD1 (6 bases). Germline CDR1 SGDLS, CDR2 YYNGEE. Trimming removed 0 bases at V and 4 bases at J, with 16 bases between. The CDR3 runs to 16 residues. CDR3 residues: CASSVESRGPIYGYTF. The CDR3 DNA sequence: TGTGCCAGCAGCGTAGAGAGCAGGGGCCCTATCTATGGCTACACCTTC.

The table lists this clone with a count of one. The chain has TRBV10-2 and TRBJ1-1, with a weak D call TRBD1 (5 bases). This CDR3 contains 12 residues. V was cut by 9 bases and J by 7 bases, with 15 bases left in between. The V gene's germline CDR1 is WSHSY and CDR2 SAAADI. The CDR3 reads CARKTRAREAFF. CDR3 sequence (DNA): TGCGCCAGAAAAACCAGGGCCCGTGAAGCTTTCTTT.

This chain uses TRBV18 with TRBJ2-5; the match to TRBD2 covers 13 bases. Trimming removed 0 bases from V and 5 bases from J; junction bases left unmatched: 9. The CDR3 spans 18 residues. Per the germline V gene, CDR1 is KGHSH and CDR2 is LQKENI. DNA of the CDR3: TGTGCCAGCTCACCACCATTTGGGACTAGCGGGGTCCTCGAGACCCAGTACTTC. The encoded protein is CASSPPFGTSGVLETQYF.

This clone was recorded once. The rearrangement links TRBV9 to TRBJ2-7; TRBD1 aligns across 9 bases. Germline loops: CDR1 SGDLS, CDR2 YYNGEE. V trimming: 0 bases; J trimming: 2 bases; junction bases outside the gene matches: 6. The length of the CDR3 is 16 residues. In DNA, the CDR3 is TGTGCCAGCAGCGTAGGGGGGGGACAGGGCACCTACGAGCAGTACTTC. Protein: CASSVGGGQGTYEQYF.

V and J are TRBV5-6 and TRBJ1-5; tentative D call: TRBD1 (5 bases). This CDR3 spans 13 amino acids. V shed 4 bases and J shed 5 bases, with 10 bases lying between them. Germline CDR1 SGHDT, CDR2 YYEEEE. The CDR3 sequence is CASSGGLYQPQHF. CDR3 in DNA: TGTGCCAGCAGCGGGGGACTATATCAGCCCCAGCATTTT.

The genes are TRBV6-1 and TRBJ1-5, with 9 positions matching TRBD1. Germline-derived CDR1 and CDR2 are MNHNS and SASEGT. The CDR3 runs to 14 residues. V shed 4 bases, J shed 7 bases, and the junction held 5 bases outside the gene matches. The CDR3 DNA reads TGTGCCAGCAGTGTACAGGGGGCCTACCAGCCCCAGCATTTT. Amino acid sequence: CASSVQGAYQPQHF.

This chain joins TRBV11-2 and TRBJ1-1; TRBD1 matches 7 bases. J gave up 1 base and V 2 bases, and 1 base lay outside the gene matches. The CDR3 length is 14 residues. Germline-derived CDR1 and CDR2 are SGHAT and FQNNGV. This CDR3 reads CASSLQGGNTEAFF. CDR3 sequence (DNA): TGTGCCAGCAGCTTACAGGGGGGGAACACTGAAGCTTTCTTT.

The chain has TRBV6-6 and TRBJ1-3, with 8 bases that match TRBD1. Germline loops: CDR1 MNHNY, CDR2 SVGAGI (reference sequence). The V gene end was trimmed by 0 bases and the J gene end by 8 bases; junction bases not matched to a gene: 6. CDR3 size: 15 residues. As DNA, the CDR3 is TGTGCCAGCAGTTACTCGACGGACAGGGTGGACACCATATATTTT. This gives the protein CASSYSTDRVDTIYF.

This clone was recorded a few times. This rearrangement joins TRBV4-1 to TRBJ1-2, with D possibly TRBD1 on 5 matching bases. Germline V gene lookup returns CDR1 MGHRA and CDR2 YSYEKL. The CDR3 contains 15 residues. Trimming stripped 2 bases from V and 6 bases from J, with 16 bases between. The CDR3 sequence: CASSQSHGRGHGYTF. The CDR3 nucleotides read TGCGCCAGCAGCCAATCCCACGGGAGGGGCCATGGCTACACCTTC.

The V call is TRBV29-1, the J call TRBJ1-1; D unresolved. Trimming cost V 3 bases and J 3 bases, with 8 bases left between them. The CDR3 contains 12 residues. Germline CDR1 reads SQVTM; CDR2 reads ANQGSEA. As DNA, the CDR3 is TGCAGCGTTGATTCCGCGGACACTGAAGCTTTCTTT. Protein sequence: CSVDSADTEAFF.

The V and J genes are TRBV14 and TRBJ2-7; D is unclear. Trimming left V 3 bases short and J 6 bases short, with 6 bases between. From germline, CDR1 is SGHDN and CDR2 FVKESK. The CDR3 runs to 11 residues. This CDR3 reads CASSHRSEQYF. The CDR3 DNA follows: TGTGCCAGCAGCCATCGGAGCGAGCAGTACTTC.

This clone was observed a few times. The DNA of the CDR3 is TGTGCCAGCAGTGAACTCACGGGTACTAATGAAAAACTGTTTTTT. This encodes CASSELTGTNEKLFF. V usage is TRBV6-1 and J usage is TRBJ1-4; no firm D call. The CDR3 extends over 15 amino acids. The V gene's germline CDR1 is MNHNS and CDR2 SASEGT. V lost 2 bases and J lost 2, with 9 bases in between.

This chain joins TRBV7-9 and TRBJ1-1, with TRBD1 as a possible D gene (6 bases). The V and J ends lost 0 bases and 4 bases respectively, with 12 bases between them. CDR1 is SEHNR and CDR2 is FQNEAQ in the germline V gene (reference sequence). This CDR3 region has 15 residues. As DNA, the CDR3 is TGTGCCAGCAGCTTAGCTGGGGGCGCGGGCACTGAAGCTTTCTTT. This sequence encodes CASSLAGGAGTEAFF. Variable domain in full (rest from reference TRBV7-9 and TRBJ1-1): DTGVSQNPRHKITKRGQNVTFRCDPISEHNRLYWYRQTLGQGPEFLTYFQNEAQLEKSRLLSDRFSAERPKGSFSTLEIQRTEQGDSAMYLCASSLAGGAGTEAFFGQGTRLTVV.

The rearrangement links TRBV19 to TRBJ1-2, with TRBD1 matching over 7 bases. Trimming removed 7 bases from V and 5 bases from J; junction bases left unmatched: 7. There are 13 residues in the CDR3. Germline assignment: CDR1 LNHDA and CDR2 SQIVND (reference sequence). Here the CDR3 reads CASNRGMEYGYTF. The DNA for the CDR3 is TGTGCCAGTAACAGGGGAATGGAGTATGGCTACACCTTC.

CDR3 sequence: CASSRTGSYNEKLFF. The CDR3 DNA follows: TGCGCCAGCAGCCGAACAGGTTCCTATAATGAAAAACTGTTTTTT. V gene TRBV4-3 combines with J gene TRBJ1-4; TRBD1 is a possible D gene (5 bases). This CDR3 is 15 amino acids long. Germline V gene sequence: CDR1 LGHNA, CDR2 YSLEER. V was pared by 4 bases and J by 4 bases, with 13 bases between.

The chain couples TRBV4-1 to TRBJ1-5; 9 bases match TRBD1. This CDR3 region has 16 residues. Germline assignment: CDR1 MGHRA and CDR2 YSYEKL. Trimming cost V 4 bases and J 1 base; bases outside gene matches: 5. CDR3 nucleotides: TGCGCCAGCAGCCGGACGGGACAGGGAAGCAATCAGCCCCAGCATTTT. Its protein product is CASSRTGQGSNQPQHF.

The CDR3 bases are TGTGCCAGCACCATGGGACAGGGCTATGGCTACACCTTC. Translation: CASTMGQGYGYTF. The chain has TRBV28 and TRBJ1-2; TRBD1 aligns across 9 bases. Per germline, CDR1 MDHEN and CDR2 SYDVKM. Losses at the gene ends were 7 bases for V and 4 bases for J; bases not matched to a gene: 4. The CDR3 is 13 residues long.

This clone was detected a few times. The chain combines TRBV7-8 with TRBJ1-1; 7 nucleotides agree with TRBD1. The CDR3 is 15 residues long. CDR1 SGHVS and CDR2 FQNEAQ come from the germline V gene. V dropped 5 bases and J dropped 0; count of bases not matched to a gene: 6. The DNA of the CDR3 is TGTGCCAGCAGCCCCGGGACAGAAATGAACACTGAAGCTTTCTTT. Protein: CASSPGTEMNTEAFF.